A selection of T cell receptor beta chains follows, all from one sample in a study of neurological immune-mediated disorders. One entry per CDR3 protein results from TCRdb running MiXCR on the 5' RACE reads. The sample has 120,000 or so distinct CDR3 sequences; roughly 3.2% are singletons. The source material was PBMCs. These receptors all come from a woman aged 25 to 45 with multiple sclerosis. Each CDR3 is given with its conserved first and last residue. The D gene is left open where the match is weak. Some rows have no size entry. The others give once, few or many, or a class for an expanded clone.

J gene	V gene	D gene	clone size	CDR3 DNA	CDR3 protein
TRBJ2-1	TRBV10-3	TRBD2	few	TGTGCCATCACCCCACTAGCGGGAGGGCCCGATGAGCAGTTCTTC	CAITPLAGGPDEQFF
TRBJ2-1	TRBV6-5	TRBD1	many	TGTGCCACAGCTCGGGACAGGGGATCCTACAATGAGCAGTTCTTC	CATARDRGSYNEQFF
TRBJ1-1	TRBV7-6	NA	many	TGTGCCAGCAGCTTACTCCAGGACTACACTGAAGCTTTCTTT	CASSLLQDYTEAFF
TRBJ2-7	TRBV20-1	TRBD2	many	TGCAGTGCTGCCCGAGCTGCGGGAGGGGGCTACGAGCAGTACTTC	CSAARAAGGGYEQYF
TRBJ2-3	TRBV7-6	NA	many	TGTGCCAGCAGCTTAGCTGTGGGTACCACAGATACGCAGTATTTT	CASSLAVGTTDTQYF
TRBJ1-4	TRBV20-1	TRBD1	NA	TGCAGTGCGCGAAAAGGGGGCATCGGGGAAAAACTGTTTTTT	CSARKGGIGEKLFF
TRBJ1-5	TRBV10-2	NA	many	TGCGCCAGCAGTGTGGGTGTGGGCAATCAGCCCCAGCATTTT	CASSVGVGNQPQHF
TRBJ1-2	TRBV5-1	NA	many	TGCGCCAGCAGCTTGTTTTTAACGGACCACCCTTCACATGGCTACACCTTC	CASSLFLTDHPSHGYTF
TRBJ2-1	TRBV5-6	NA	many	TGTGCCAGCAACTTTGGGGAGGATGAGCAGTTCTTC	CASNFGEDEQFF
TRBJ1-5	TRBV20-1	NA	many	TGCAGTGCTTCTGACGGGAGTCAGCCCCAGCATTTT	CSASDGSQPQHF
TRBJ1-6	TRBV20-1	NA	many	TGCAGTGCTAGGGGGCAGGGCGGTTCACCCCTCCACTTT	CSARGQGGSPLHF
TRBJ2-7	TRBV20-1	NA	many	TGCAGTGCTAGAAGACCAAATCCCTACGAGCAGTACTTC	CSARRPNPYEQYF
TRBJ2-3	TRBV7-9	NA	many	TGTGCCAGCAGCTTAGCTGATGAAGTTTCACTCGCGGCCCCGCACACAGATACGCAGTATTTT	CASSLADEVSLAAPHTDTQYF
TRBJ2-7	TRBV5-1	TRBD2	many	TGCGCCAGCAGCTCCCCTGGGAGGGACGAGCAGTACTTC	CASSSPGRDEQYF
TRBJ2-1	TRBV20-1	NA	many	TGCAGTGCTAGTAACCCGACAGCGTACAATGAGCAGTTCTTC	CSASNPTAYNEQFF
TRBJ2-7	TRBV29-1	TRBD1	NA	TGCAGCGTTGAGGGACAGGGAAACGAGCAGTACTTC	CSVEGQGNEQYF
TRBJ1-5	TRBV7-9	NA	many	TGTGCCAGCAGCTTAAGTGAGGGTTGGCAGCCCCAGCATTTT	CASSLSEGWQPQHF
TRBJ1-5	TRBV5-1	TRBD1	many	TGCGCCAGCAGCTTGGAGGGACAGGCCCAGCAGCCCCAGCATTTT	CASSLEGQAQQPQHF
TRBJ1-1	TRBV29-1	TRBD1	many	TGCAGCGTGGCGGGACAGGGTTCGACTGAAGCTTTCTTT	CSVAGQGSTEAFF
TRBJ2-3	TRBV14	TRBD1	many	TGTGCCAGCAGCCAGGTTGGGACAGGCCTGATGGGAGATACGCAGTATTTT	CASSQVGTGLMGDTQYF
TRBJ2-7	TRBV4-1	NA	many	TGCGCCAGCAGCCAGATAGCCGGGACACCACGTCTCGAGCAGTACTTC	CASSQIAGTPRLEQYF
TRBJ2-5	TRBV5-1	NA	many	TGCGCCAGCAGCGCTGGAACCATCTTCGGGGAGACCCAGTACTTC	CASSAGTIFGETQYF
TRBJ2-2	TRBV20-1	NA	many	TGCAGTGGGGGGAGAGACACCGGGGAGCTGTTTTTT	CSGGRDTGELFF
TRBJ1-6	TRBV6-2/TRBV6-3	NA	NA	TGTGCCAGCAGTCCTCCCGACGAGAGCTCCTATAATTCACCCCTCCACTTT	CASSPPDESSYNSPLHF
TRBJ2-3	TRBV7-9	TRBD1	many	TGTGCCAGCAGCCGGACAGGGGGTACAGATACGCAGTATTTT	CASSRTGGTDTQYF
TRBJ2-1	TRBV5-1	NA	many	TGCGCCAGCAGCCTAGACATAAGCTCCTACAATGAGCAGTTCTTC	CASSLDISSYNEQFF
TRBJ2-7	TRBV20-1	NA	many	TGCAGTGCTAGAGATCTGCTGGACACCTACGAGCAGTACTTC	CSARDLLDTYEQYF
TRBJ2-1	TRBV29-1	TRBD2	few	TGCAGCTTCACGGGACTAGCGGGGGGGAGCTCCTACAATGAGCAGTTCTTC	CSFTGLAGGSSYNEQFF
TRBJ2-3	TRBV9	TRBD2	few	TGTGCCAGCAGCGTAAATCCTAGCGGGGCGGGTGGAGATACGCAGTATTTT	CASSVNPSGAGGDTQYF
TRBJ2-2	TRBV5-1	NA	few	TGCGCCAGCAGTAGTTCCGGGGAGCTGTTTTTT	CASSSSGELFF
TRBJ2-1	TRBV20-1	TRBD2	many	TGCAGTGCTAGAGATCAACGGACTAGCGGGGATACCAATGAGCAGTTCTTC	CSARDQRTSGDTNEQFF
TRBJ1-5	TRBV20-1	TRBD1	NA	TGCAGTGCTAGGTCAGGGGGCGCGTACCGTCAGCCCCAGCATTTT	CSARSGGAYRQPQHF
TRBJ2-7	TRBV5-1	NA	few	TGCGCCAGCAGTAACCGGGGGGCATCCTACGAGCAGTACTTC	CASSNRGASYEQYF
TRBJ1-5	TRBV20-1	NA	many	TGCAGTGCTAGGGACCTTAGGACGGCTGGGGATCAGCCCCAGCATTTT	CSARDLRTAGDQPQHF
TRBJ1-6	TRBV14	TRBD1	few	TGTGCCAGCAGCCTTGACAGGGGTTCAACCCTCAACTTT	CASSLDRGSTLNF
TRBJ1-5	TRBV7-8	NA	many	TGTGCCAGCAGCCGACGCCTAAAGGAGAGCAATCAGCCCCAGCATTTT	CASSRRLKESNQPQHF
TRBJ2-7	TRBV18	TRBD1	many	TGTGCCAGCTCGCAGGGACAGGGGTACGAGCAGTACTTC	CASSQGQGYEQYF